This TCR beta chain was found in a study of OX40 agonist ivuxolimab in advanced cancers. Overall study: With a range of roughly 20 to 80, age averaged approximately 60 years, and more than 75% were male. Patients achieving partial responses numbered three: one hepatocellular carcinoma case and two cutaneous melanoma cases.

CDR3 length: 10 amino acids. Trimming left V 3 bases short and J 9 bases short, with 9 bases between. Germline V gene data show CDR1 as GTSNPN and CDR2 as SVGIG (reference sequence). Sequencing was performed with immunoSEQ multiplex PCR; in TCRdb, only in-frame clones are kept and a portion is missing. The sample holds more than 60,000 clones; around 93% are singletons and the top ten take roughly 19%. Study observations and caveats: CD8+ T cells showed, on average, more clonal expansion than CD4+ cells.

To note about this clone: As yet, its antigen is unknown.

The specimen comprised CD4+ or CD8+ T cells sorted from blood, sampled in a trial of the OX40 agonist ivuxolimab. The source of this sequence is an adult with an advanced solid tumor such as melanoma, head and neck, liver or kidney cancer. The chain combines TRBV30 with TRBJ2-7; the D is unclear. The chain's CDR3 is CAWSQDGQYF. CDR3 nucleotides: TGTGCCTGGAGCCAGGACGGGCAGTACTTC.